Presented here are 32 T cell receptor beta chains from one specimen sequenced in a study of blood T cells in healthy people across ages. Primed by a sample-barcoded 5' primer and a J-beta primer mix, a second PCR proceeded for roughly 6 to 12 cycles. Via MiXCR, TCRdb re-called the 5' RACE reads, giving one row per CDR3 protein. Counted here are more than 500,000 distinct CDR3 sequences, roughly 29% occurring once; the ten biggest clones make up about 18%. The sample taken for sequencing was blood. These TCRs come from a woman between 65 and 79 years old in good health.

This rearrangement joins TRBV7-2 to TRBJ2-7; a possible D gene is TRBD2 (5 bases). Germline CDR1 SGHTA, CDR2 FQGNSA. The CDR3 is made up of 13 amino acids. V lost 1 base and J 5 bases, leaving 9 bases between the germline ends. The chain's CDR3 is CASSLEPRDEQYF. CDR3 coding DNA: TGTGCCAGCAGCTTAGAACCGAGGGACGAGCAGTACTTC.

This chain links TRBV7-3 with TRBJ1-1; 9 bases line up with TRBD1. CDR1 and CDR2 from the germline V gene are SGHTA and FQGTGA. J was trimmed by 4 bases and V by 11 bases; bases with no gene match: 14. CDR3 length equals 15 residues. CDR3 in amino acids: CAYVGGDRVVTEAFF. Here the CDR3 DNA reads TGTGCCTATGTGGGTGGGGACAGGGTGGTCACTGAAGCTTTCTTT. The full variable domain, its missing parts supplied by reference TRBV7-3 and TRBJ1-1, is GAGVSQTPSNKVTEKGKYVELRCDPISGHTALYWYRQSLGQGPEFLIYFQGTGAADDSGLPNDRFFAVRPEGSVSTLKIQRTERGDSAVYLCAYVGGDRVVTEAFFGQGTRLTVV.

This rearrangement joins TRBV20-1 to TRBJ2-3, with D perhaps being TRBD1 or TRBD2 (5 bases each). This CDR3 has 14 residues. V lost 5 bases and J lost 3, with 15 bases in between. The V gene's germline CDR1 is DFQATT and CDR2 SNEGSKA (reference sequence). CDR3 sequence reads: CSAQEGGGTDTQYF. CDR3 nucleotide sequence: TGCAGTGCTCAAGAAGGTGGGGGAACAGATACGCAGTATTTT.

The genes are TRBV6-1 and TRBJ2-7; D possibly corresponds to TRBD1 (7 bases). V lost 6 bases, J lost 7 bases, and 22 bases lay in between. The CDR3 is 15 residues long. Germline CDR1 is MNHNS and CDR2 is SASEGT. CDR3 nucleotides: TGTGCCAGCAGAGAGCAGCTTGGAGGGGGCTATGAGCAGTACTTC. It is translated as CASREQLGGGYEQYF.

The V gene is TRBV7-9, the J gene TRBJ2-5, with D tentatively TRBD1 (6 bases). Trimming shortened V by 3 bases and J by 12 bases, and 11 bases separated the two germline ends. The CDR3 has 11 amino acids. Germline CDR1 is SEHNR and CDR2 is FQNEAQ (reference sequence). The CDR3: CASSFGGAKYF. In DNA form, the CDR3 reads TGTGCCAGCAGCTTTGGGGGCGCGAAGTACTTC.

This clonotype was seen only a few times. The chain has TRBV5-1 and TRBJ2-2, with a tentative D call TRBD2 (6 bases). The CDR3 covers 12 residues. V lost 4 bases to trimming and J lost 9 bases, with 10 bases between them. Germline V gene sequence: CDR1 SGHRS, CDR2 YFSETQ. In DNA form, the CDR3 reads TGCGCCAGCAGCATGGGACTCCGGGAGCTGTTTTTT. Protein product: CASSMGLRELFF. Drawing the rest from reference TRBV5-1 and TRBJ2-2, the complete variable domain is KAGVTQTPRYLIKTRGQQVTLSCSPISGHRSVSWYQQTPGQGLQFLFEYFSETQRNKGNFPGRFSGRQFSNSRSEMNVSTLELGDSALYLCASSMGLRELFFGEGSRLTVL.

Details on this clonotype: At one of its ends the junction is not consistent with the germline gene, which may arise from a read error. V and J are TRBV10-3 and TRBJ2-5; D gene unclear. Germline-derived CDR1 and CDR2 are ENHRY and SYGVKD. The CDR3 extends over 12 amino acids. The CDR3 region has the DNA TGTACCATCAGTGAGGACCAAGAGACCCAGTACTTC. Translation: CTISEDQETQYF.

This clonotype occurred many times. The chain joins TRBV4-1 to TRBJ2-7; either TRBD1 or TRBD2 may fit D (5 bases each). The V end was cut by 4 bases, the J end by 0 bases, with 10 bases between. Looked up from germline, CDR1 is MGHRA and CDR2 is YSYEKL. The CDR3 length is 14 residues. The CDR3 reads CASSPRDGSYEQYF. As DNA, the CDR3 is TGCGCCAGCAGCCCTCGGGACGGCTCCTACGAGCAGTACTTC.

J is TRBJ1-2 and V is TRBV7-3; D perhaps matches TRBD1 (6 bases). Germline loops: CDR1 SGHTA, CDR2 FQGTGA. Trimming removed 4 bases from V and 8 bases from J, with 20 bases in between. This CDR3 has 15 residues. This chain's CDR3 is CASSYIAQGTDGYTF. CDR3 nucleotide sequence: TGTGCCAGCAGCTACATAGCACAGGGAACGGACGGCTACACCTTC.

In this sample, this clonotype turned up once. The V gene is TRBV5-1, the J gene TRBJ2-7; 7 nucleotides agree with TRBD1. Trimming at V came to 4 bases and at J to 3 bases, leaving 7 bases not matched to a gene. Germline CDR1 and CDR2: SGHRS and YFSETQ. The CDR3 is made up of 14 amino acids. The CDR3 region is CASSVTGNGYEQYF. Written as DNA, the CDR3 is TGCGCCAGCAGCGTGACAGGGAATGGCTACGAGCAGTACTTC.

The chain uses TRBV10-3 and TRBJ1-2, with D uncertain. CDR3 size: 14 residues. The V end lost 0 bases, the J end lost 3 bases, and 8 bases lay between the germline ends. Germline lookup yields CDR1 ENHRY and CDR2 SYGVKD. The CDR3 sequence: CAISESLKDYGYTF. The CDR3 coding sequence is TGTGCCATCAGTGAGTCGTTGAAGGACTATGGCTACACCTTC.

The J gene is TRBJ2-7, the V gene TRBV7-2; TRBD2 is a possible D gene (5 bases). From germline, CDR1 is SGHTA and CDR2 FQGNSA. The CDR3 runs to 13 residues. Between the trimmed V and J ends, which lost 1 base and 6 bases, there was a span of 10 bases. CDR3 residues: CASSLESGFEQYF. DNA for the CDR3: TGTGCCAGCAGCTTAGAGTCGGGGTTCGAGCAGTACTTC.

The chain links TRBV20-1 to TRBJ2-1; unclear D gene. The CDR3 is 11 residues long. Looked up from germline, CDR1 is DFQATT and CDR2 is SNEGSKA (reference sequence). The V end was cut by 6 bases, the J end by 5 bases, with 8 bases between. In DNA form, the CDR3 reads TGCAGTGCAAATAGCCACAATGAGCAGTTCTTC. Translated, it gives CSANSHNEQFF.

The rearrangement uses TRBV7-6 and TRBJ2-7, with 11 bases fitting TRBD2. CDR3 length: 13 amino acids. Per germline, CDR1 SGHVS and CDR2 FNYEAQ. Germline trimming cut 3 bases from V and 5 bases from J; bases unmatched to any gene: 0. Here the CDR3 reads CASSLTSGNEQYF. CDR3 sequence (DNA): TGTGCCAGCAGCTTGACTAGCGGGAACGAGCAGTACTTC.

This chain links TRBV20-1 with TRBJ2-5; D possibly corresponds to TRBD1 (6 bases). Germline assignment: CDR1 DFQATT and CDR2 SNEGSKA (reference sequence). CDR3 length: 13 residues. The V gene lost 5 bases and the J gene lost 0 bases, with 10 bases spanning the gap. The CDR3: CSARQVNQETQYF. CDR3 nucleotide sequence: TGCAGTGCTCGACAGGTGAACCAAGAGACCCAGTACTTC.

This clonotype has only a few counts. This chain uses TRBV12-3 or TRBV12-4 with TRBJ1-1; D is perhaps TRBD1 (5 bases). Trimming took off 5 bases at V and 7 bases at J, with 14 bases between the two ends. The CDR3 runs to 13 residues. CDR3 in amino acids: CASSPLRGGEAFF. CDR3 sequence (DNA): TGTGCCAGCAGTCCACTCCGGGGGGGTGAAGCTTTCTTT.

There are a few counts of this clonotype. The CDR3 DNA is TGTGCCAGCAGTCCTGGACTAGCGGGGGCGGAGACCCAGTACTTC. Its protein product is CASSPGLAGAETQYF. The chain is built from TRBV12-3 or TRBV12-4 and TRBJ2-1; 13 bases align to TRBD2. The last part of the DNA fits TRBJ2-5 better; the J call may be wrong. CDR3 length equals 15 residues.

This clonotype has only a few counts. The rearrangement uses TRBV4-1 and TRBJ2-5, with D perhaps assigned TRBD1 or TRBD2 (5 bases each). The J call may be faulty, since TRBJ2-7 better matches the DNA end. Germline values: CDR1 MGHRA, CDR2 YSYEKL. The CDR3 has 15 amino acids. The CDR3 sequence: CASSQDTGAWYEQYF. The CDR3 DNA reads TGCGCCAGCAGCCAAGACACCGGGGCCTGGTACGAGCAGTACTTC.

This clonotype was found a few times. The CDR3 nucleotides read TGTGCCAGCAGCGTAGGGCAAGCGGGGGACCCCTACGAGCAGTACTTC. Protein product: CASSVGQAGDPYEQYF. The rearrangement joins TRBV9 to TRBJ2-7; 8 bases align to TRBD2. In germline, CDR1 is SGDLS, CDR2 YYNGEE. After removal of 0 bases from V and 2 bases from J, the junction contained 7 bases not matched to a gene. The CDR3 length is 16 residues. The whole variable domain, filled in from reference TRBV9 and TRBJ2-7, reads DSGVTQTPKHLITATGQRVTLRCSPRSGDLSVYWYQQSLDQGLQFLIQYYNGEERAKGNILERFSAQQFPDLHSELNLSSLELGDSALYFCASSVGQAGDPYEQYFGPGTRLTVT.

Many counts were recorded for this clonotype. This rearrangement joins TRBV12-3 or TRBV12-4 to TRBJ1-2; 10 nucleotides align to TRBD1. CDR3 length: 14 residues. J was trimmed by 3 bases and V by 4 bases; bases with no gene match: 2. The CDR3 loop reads CASSSTGGDYGYTF. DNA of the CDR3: TGTGCCAGCAGTTCGACAGGGGGCGACTATGGCTACACCTTC.

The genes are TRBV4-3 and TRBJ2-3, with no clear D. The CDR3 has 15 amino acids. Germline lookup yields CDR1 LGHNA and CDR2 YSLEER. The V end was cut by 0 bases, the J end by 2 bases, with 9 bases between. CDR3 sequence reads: CASSQEGLATDTQYF. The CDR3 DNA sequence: TGCGCCAGCAGCCAAGAGGGGTTGGCCACAGATACGCAGTATTTT.

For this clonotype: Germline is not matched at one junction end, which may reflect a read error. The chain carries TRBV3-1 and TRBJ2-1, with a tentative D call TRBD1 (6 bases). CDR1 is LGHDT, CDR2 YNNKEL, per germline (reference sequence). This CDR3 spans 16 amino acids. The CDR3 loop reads CASSLEGDRTYNGQFF. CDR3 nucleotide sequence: TGTGCCAGCAGCCTTGAGGGGGACCGGACCTACAATGGGCAGTTCTTC.

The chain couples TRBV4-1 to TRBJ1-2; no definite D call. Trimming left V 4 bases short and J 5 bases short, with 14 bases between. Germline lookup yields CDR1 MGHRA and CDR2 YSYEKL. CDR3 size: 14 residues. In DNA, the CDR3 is TGCGCCAGCAGCCCCTTGGAGAGCCCATATGGCTACACCTTC. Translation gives CASSPLESPYGYTF.

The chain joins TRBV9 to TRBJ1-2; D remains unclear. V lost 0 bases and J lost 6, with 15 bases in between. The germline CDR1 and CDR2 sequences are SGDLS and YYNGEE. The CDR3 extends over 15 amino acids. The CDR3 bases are TGTGCCAGCAGCGTAGAAGCAGTATTCCCCCATGGCTACACCTTC. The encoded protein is CASSVEAVFPHGYTF.

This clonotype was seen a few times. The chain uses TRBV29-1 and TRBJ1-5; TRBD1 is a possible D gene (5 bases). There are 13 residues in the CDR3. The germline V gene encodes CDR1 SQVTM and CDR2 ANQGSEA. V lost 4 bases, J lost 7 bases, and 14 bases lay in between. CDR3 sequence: CSVGGAFGQPQHF. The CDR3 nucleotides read TGCAGCGTTGGCGGGGCTTTCGGGCAGCCCCAGCATTTT.

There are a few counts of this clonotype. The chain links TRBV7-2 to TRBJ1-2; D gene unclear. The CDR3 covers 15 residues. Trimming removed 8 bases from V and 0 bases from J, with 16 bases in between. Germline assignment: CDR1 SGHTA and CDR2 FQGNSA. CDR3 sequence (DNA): TGTGCCAGCGACCTTTTGGGTGTGCCTAACTATGGCTACACCTTC. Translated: CASDLLGVPNYGYTF.

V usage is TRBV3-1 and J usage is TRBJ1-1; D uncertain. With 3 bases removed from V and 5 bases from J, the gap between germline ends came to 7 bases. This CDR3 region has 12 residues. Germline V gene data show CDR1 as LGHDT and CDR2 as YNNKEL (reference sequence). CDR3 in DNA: TGTGCCAGCAGCCATACCGGGACTGAAGCTTTCTTT. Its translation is CASSHTGTEAFF.

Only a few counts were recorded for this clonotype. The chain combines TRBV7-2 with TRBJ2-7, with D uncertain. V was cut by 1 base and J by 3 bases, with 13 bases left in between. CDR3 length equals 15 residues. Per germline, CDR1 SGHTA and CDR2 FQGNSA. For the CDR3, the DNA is TGTGCCAGCAGCTTAGTAGGTGGCCCCTACTACGAGCAGTACTTC. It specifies CASSLVGGPYYEQYF.

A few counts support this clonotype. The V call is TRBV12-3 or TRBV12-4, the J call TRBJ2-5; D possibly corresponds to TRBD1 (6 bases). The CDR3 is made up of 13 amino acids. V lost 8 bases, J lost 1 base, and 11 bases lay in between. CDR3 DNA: TGTGCCAGCCTGAAGACAGGCCAAGAGACCCAGTACTTC. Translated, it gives CASLKTGQETQYF.

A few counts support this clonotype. The CDR3 sequence is CASSTKRGADYGYTF. The CDR3 region has the DNA TGTGCCAGCAGTACTAAGCGGGGGGCGGACTATGGCTACACCTTC. The chain joins TRBV12-3 or TRBV12-4 to TRBJ1-2, with D perhaps TRBD1 (6 bases). The V end lost 5 bases, the J end lost 3 bases, and 16 bases lay between the germline ends. The CDR3 consists of 15 residues.

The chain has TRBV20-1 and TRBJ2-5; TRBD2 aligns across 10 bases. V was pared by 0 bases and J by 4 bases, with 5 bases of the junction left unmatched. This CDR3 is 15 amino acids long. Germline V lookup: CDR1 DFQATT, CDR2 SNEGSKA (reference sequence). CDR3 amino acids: CSARDPSGGPETQYF. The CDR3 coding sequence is TGCAGTGCTAGAGATCCTAGCGGGGGCCCAGAGACCCAGTACTTC.

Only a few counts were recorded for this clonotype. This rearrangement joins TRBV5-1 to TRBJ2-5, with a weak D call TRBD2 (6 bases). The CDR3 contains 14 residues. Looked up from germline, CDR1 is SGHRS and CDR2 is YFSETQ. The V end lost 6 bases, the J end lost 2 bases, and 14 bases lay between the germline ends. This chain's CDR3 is CASNPQGGQETQYF. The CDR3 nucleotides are TGCGCCAGCAACCCCCAGGGAGGTCAAGAGACCCAGTACTTC.